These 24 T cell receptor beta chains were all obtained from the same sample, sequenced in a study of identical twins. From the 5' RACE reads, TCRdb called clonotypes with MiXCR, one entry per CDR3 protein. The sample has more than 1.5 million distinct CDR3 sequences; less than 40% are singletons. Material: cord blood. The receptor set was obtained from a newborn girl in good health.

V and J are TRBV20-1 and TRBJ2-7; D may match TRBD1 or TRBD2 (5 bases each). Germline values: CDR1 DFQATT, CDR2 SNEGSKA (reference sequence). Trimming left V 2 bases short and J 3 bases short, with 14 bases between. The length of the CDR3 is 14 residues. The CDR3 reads CSARPRGTGYEQYF. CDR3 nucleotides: TGCAGTGCTAGACCCCGGGGCACGGGCTACGAGCAGTACTTC.

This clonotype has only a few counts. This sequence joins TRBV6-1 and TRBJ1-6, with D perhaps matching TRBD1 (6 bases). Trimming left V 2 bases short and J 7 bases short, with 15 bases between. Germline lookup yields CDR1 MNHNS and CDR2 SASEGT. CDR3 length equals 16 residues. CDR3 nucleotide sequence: TGTGCCAGCAGTGAACAGGGGACAATCCGCAATTCACCCCTCCACTTT. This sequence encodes CASSEQGTIRNSPLHF.

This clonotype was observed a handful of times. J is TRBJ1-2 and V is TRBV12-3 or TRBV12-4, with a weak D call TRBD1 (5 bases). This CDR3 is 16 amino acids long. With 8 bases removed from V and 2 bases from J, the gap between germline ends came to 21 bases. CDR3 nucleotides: TGTGCCAGCGCCCCACTGGTCGGCAGGGAAAACTATGGCTACACCTTC. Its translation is CASAPLVGRENYGYTF.

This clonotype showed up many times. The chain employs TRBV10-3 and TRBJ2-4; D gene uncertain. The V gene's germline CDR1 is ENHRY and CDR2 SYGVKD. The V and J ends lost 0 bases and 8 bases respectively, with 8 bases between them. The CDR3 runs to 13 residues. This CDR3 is CAISESPAYIQYF. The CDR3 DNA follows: TGTGCCATCAGTGAGTCCCCGGCCTACATTCAGTACTTC.

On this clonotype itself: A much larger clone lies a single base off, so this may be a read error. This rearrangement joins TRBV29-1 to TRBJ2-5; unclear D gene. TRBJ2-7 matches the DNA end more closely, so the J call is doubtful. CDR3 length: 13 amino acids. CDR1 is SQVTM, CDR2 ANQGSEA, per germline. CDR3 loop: CSVKVPADYEQYF. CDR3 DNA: TGCAGCGTTAAGGTTCCTGCAGACTACGAGCAGTACTTC.

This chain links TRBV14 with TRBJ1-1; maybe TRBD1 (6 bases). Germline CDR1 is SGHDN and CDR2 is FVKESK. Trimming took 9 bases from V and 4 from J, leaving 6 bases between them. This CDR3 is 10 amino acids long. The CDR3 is CARGGTEAFF. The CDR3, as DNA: TGTGCCAGAGGGGGCACTGAAGCTTTCTTT.

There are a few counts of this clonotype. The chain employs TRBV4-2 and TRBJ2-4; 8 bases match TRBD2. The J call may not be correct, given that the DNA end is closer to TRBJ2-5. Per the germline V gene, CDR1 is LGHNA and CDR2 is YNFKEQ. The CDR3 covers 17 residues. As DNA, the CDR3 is TGTGCCAGCAGCCAAGACCCTTTAGCGGGAAGGCAAGAGACCCAGTACTTC. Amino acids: CASSQDPLAGRQETQYF.

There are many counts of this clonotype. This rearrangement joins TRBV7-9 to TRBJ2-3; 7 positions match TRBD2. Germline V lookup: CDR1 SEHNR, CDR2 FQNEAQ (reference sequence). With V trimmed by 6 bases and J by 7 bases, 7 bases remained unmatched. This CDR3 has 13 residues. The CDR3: CASRPTSAHTQYF. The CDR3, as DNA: TGTGCCAGCAGACCTACTAGCGCCCATACGCAGTATTTT. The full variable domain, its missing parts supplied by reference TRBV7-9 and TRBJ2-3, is DTGVSQNPRHKITKRGQNVTFRCDPISEHNRLYWYRQTLGQGPEFLTYFQNEAQLEKSRLLSDRFSAERPKGSFSTLEIQRTEQGDSAMYLCASRPTSAHTQYFGPGTRLTVL.

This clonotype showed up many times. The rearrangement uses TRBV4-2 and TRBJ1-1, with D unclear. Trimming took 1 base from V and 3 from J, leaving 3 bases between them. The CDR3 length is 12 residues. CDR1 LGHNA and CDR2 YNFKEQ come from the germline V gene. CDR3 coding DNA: TGTGCCAGCAGCCAAGGACACACTGAAGCTTTCTTT. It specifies CASSQGHTEAFF.

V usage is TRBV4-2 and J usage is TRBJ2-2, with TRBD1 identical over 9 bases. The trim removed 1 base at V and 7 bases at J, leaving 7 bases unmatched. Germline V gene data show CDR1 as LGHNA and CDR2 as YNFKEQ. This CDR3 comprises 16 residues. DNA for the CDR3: TGTGCCAGCAGCCAAGTTGGGACAGGGAGTAGCGGGGAGCTGTTTTTT. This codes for CASSQVGTGSSGELFF.

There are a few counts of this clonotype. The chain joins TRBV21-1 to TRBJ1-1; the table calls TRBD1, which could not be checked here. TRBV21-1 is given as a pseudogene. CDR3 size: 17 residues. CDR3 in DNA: TGTGCCAGCAGCAAAGACCTCGGGACAGGGGCGAACACTGAAGCTTTCTTT. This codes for CASSKDLGTGANTEAFF.

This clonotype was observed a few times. The CDR3 region is CAISEYNRGEQYF. The CDR3 region has the DNA TGTGCCATCAGTGAGTATAACAGGGGCGAGCAGTACTTC. The chain has TRBV10-3 and TRBJ2-7, with TRBD1 matching over 7 bases. J was trimmed by 6 bases and V by 1 base; bases with no gene match: 3. CDR1 ENHRY and CDR2 SYGVKD come from the germline V gene. The CDR3 loop spans 13 amino acids.

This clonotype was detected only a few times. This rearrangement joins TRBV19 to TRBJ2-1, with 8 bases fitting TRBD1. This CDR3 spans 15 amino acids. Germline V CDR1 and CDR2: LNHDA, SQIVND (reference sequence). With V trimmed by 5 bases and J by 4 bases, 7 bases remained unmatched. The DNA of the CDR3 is TGTGCCAGTAGTGCAGGGACAGGAAATTACAATGAGCAGTTCTTC. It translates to CASSAGTGNYNEQFF. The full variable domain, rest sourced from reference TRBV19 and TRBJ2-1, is DGGITQSPKYLFRKEGQNVTLSCEQNLNHDAMYWYRQDPGQGLRLIYYSQIVNDFQKGDIAEGYSVSREKKESFPLTVTSAQKNPTAFYLCASSAGTGNYNEQFFGPGTRLTVL.

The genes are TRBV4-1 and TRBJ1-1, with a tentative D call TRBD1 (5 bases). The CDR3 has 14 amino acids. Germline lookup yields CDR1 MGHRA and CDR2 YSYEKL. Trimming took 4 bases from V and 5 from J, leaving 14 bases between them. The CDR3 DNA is TGCGCCAGCAGCCGCCTCCGGGACGGGACTGAAGCTTTCTTT. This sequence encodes CASSRLRDGTEAFF.

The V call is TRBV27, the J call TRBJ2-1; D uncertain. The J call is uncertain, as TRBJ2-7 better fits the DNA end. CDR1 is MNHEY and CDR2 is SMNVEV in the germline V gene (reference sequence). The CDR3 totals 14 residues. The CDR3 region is CASSWSRSYNEQYF. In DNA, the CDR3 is TGTGCCAGCAGTTGGAGCCGCTCCTACAATGAGCAGTACTTC.

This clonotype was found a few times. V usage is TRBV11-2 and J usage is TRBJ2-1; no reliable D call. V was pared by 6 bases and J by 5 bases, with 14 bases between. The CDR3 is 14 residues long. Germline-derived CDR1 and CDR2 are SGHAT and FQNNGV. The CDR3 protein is CASSQNWADNEQFF. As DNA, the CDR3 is TGTGCCAGCAGTCAAAACTGGGCTGACAATGAGCAGTTCTTC.

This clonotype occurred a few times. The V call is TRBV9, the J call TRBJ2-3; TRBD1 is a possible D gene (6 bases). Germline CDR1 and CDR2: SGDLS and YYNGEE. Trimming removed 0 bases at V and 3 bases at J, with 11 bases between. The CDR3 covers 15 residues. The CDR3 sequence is CASSVAGGQTDTQYF. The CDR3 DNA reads TGTGCCAGCAGCGTAGCTGGGGGCCAGACAGATACGCAGTATTTT.

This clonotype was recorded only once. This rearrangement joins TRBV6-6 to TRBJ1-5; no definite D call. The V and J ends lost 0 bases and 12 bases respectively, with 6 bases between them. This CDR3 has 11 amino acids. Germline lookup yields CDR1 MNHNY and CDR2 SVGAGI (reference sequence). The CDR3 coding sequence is TGTGCCAGCAGTTACTCGAAAGGCCAGCATTTT. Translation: CASSYSKGQHF.

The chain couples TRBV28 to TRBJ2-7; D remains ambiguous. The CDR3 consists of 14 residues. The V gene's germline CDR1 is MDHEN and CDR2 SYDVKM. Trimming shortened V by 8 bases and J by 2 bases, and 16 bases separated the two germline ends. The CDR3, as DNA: TGTGCCAGCTCCCTAAGGGCCCACACCTACGAGCAGTACTTC. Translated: CASSLRAHTYEQYF.

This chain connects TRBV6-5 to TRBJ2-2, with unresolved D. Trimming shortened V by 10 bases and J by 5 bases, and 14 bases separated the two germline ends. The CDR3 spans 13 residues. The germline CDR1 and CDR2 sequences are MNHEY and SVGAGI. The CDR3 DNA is TGTGCCACTCGCTCCCGAGTAACCGGGGAGCTGTTTTTT. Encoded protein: CATRSRVTGELFF.

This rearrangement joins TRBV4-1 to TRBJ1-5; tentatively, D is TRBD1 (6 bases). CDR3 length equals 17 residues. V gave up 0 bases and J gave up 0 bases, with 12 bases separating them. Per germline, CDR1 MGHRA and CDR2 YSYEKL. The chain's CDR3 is CASSQEGGLYSNQPQHF. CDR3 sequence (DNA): TGCGCCAGCAGCCAAGAAGGGGGACTATATAGCAATCAGCCCCAGCATTTT.

As DNA, the CDR3 is TGCGCCAGCAGCCAAGAACGGGACGCATCCTACGAGCAGTACTTC. This sequence encodes CASSQERDASYEQYF. The chain carries TRBV4-1 and TRBJ2-7; D assignment may be TRBD1 or TRBD2 (5 bases each). This CDR3 has 15 residues. Germline CDR1 reads MGHRA; CDR2 reads YSYEKL. With 0 bases removed from V and 1 base from J, the gap between germline ends came to 10 bases.

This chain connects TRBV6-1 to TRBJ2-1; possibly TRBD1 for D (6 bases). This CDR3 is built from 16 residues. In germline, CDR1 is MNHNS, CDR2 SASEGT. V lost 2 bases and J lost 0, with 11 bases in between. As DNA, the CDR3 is TGTGCCAGCAGTGAATCTGGACAGACCTCCTACAATGAGCAGTTCTTC. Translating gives CASSESGQTSYNEQFF.

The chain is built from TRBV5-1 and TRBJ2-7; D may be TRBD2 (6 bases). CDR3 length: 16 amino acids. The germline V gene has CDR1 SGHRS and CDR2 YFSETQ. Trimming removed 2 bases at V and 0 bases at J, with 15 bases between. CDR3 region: CASSLGAGPDSYEQYF. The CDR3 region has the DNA TGCGCCAGCAGCTTAGGCGCGGGACCGGACTCCTACGAGCAGTACTTC.